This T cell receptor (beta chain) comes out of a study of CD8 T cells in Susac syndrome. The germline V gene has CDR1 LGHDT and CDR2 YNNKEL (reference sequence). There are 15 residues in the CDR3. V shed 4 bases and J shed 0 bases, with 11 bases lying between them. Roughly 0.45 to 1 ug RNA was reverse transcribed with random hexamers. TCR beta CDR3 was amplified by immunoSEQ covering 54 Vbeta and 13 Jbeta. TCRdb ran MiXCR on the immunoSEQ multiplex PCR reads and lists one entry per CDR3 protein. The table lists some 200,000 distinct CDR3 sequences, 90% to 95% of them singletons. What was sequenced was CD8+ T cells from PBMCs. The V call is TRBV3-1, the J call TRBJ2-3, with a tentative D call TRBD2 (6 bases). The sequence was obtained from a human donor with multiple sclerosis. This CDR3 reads CASSLPGTSTDTQYF. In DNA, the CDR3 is TGTGCCAGCAGCCTTCCCGGGACTAGCACAGATACGCAGTATTTT.